The clone carrying this T cell receptor (beta chain) was recorded at least ten times. The antigen is unknown. Nobody among the patients had been given any treatment before thyroid surgery. TCRdb re-processed the PCR reads through MiXCR. This sample carries 15,000 to 20,000 clones, about 23% of them seen once, and the ten largest clones take 8% to 13%. This sample was taken from a study of metastatic and nonmetastatic thyroid tumors. Study background: Samples came from malignant and benign thyroid patients, and repertoires were compared across blood and tumor or nodule tissue.

Broader study findings: The study reportedly found significantly higher TCR beta diversity in malignant thyroid tumors than benign nodules, in blood and tumor.

CDR3 length: 14 residues. CDR1 and CDR2 (germline): LGHDT, YNNKEL (reference sequence). The ends lost 4 bases at V and 6 bases at J; junction bases unmatched: 9. V is TRBV3-1 and J is TRBJ2-7; 7 bases match TRBD1. This TCR was sampled from a male donor with papillary thyroid cancer or a benign thyroid nodule (not recorded which). Some clones in this sample may be carry-over from other donors' samples. The sample was tumor tissue. CDR3 region: CASSPPTGRREQYF. CDR3 nucleotides: TGTGCCAGCAGCCCTCCGACAGGGCGTCGCGAGCAGTACTTC.